Listed below are T cell receptor beta chains from one sample, sequenced in a study of blood T cell repertoires in COVID-19. TCRdb's copy holds only in-frame clones and misses some; the assay was immunoSEQ multiplex PCR. The sample holds more than 95,000 clones, around 80% seen once. The sequenced sample consisted of peripheral blood. The receptor set was obtained from an elderly man with acute or convalescent COVID-19. Each CDR3 is given with its conserved first and last residue. Fields, in order: J gene, clone size, V gene, CDR3 protein. Some rows mark clone size as missing; the rest say once, few, many or name a class of expanded clone.

TRBJ1-6 | once | TRBV9 | CASSLYDRGHSPLHF
TRBJ2-1 | few | TRBV6-2/TRBV6-3 | CASSYFASGRANEQFF
TRBJ1-6 | . | TRBV3-1/TRBV3-2 | CASSQALGVSPLHF
TRBJ1-3 | . | TRBV14 | CASRRGGANTIYF
TRBJ1-3 | . | TRBV27 | CASKRTGVNTIYF
TRBJ2-1 | few | TRBV18 | CASSPTPGLAGGEQFF
TRBJ1-5 | . | TRBV6-2/TRBV6-3 | CASSLDSNQPQHF
TRBJ1-4 | . | TRBV19 | CASRTGQRREKLFF
TRBJ2-7 | . | TRBV28 | CASTSEAYEQYF
TRBJ2-2 | . | TRBV6-5 | CASSFRGNTGELFF
TRBJ1-2 | . | TRBV20-1 | CSARSGPNWTF
TRBJ2-5 | once | TRBV3-1/TRBV3-2 | CASSPNLAGGQETQYF
TRBJ1-1 | . | TRBV6-2/TRBV6-3 | CASSYSSGKPSRMNTEAFF
TRBJ1-2 | . | TRBV6-6 | CATGTGGFSSGYTF
TRBJ1-6 | . | TRBV6-2/TRBV6-3 | CASSDRGFDSPLHF
TRBJ2-1 | . | TRBV19 | CASSIYRGRGNEQFF
TRBJ1-1 | once | TRBV5-6 | CASSLTGEGVSTEAFF
TRBJ1-2 | . | TRBV27 | CASKGQGQYYGYTF
TRBJ2-1 | once | TRBV19 | CASSIRGQPGNEQFF
TRBJ2-5 | . | TRBV5-6 | CASSLGGSGRRETQYF
TRBJ2-3 | . | TRBV5-1 | CASSLGGGTDTQYF
TRBJ2-3 | . | TRBV5-1 | CASRPVGGSDTQYF
TRBJ2-2 | . | TRBV6-2/TRBV6-3 | CASSSYYTGELFF
TRBJ1-2 | . | TRBV27 | CTQRGHRGYTF
TRBJ2-3 | . | TRBV6-5 | CASSYYRGLSTDTQYF
TRBJ2-7 | . | TRBV9 | CASSEGLERYEQYF
TRBJ2-7 | . | TRBV7-8 | CASSLSTSGSGWAYYEQYF
TRBJ2-7 | . | TRBV12-3/TRBV12-4 | CASTDQIDEQYF
TRBJ1-1 | once | TRBV28 | CASSPRHRGTEAFF
TRBJ1-3 | . | TRBV7-6 | CASSLEQFSGNTIYF
TRBJ1-1 | . | TRBV4-1 | CASSLQAVGMNTEAFF
TRBJ2-3 | . | TRBV6-1 | CASSEEQTDTQYF
TRBJ1-5 | . | TRBV7-2 | CASSLVPTDSSRQPQHF
TRBJ1-6 | medium-sized | TRBV7-2 | CASRPGQHNSPLHF
TRBJ2-7 | . | TRBV11-3 | CASSLGGGTNYEQYF
TRBJ1-6 | . | TRBV7-9 | CASSFDRYPPLHF
TRBJ2-7 | . | TRBV7-6 | CASSLGAGAYEQYF
TRBJ1-5 | few | TRBV7-2 | CASSEDRGVQPQHF
TRBJ2-5 | . | TRBV5-1 | CASSLGGTGDETQYF
TRBJ1-5 | . | TRBV19 | CASSISGGGQPQHF
TRBJ1-2 | medium-sized | TRBV5-1 | CASSLTQYYGYTF
TRBJ1-1 | many | TRBV19 | CASSRTDRTLNTEAFF
TRBJ1-6 | . | TRBV18 | CASSPGRGSNSPLHF
TRBJ1-2 | . | TRBV14 | CASSPGQQINYGYTF
TRBJ2-7 | . | TRBV28 | CASRQLAPYEQYF
TRBJ1-2 | . | TRBV11-2 | CASSLLQDANYGYTF
TRBJ1-6 | . | TRBV2 | CASSDTGSSYNSPLHF
TRBJ2-7 | . | TRBV6-1 | CASSEWAAGYEQYF
TRBJ1-4 | . | TRBV3-1/TRBV3-2 | CASRRTGGNEKLFF
TRBJ2-3 | . | TRBV30 | CAWSVSVDTQYF
TRBJ2-4 | . | TRBV19 | CASTLEQTMGIQYF
TRBJ1-6 | . | TRBV12-3/TRBV12-4 | CASRPRDSPLHF
TRBJ2-7 | . | TRBV25-1 | CASSESRTGAKQYF
TRBJ2-7 | once | TRBV29-1 | CSARRGTGPYEQYF